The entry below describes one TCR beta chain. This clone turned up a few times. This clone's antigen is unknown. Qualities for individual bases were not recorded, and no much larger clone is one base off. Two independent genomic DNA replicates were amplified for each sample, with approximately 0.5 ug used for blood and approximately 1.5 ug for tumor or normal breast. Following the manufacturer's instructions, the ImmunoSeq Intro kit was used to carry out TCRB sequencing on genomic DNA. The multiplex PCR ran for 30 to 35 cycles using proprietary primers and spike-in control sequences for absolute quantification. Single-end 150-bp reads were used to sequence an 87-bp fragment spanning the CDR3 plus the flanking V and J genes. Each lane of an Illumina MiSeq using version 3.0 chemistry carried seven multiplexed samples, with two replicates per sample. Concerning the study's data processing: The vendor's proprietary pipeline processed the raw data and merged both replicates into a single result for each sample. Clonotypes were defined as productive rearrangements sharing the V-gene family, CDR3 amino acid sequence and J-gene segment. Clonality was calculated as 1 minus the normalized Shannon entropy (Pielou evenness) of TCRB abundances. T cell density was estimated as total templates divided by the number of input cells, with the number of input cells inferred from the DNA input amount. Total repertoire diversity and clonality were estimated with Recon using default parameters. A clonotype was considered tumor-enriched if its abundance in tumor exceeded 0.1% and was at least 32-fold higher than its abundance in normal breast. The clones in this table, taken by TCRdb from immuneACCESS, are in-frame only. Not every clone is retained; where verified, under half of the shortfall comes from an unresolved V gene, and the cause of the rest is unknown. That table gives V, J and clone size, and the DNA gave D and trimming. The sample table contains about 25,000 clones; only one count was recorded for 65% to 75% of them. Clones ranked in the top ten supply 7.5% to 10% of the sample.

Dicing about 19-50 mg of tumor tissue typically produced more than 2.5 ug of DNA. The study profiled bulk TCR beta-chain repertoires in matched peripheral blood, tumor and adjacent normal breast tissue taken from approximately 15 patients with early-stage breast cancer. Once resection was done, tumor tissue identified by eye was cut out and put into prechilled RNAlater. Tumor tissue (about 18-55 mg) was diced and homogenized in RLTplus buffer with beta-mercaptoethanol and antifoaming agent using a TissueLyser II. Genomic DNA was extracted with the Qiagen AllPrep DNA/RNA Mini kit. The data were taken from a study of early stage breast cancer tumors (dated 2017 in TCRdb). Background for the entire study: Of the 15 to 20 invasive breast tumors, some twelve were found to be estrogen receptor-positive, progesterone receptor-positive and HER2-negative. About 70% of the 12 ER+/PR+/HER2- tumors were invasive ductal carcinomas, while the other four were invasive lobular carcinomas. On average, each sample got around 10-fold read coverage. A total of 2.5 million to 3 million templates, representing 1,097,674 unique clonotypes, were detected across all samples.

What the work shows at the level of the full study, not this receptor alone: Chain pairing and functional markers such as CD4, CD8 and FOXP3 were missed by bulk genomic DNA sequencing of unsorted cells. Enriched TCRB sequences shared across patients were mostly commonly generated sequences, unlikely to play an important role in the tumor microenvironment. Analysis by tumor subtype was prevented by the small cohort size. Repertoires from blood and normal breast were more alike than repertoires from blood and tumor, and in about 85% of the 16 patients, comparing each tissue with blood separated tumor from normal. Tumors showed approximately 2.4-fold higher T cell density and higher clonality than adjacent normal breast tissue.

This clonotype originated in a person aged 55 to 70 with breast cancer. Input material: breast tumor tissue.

The nucleotides are TGTGCCAGCAGCATCCAGGGCGGAGATGGCTACACCTTC. This codes for CASSIQGGDGYTF. Recombination linked TRBV7-2 to TRBJ1-2; TRBD1 might be the D gene, on 5 matching bases. The V and J ends are trimmed by 5 bases and 6 bases, leaving 13 bases between them. The CDR3 goes from the cysteine to the phenylalanine over 13 residues. CDR3 DNA is the only sequence kept; it has 39 bases, read in frame from the first base. CDR1 SGHTA and CDR2 FQGNSA were looked up in the germline V gene.